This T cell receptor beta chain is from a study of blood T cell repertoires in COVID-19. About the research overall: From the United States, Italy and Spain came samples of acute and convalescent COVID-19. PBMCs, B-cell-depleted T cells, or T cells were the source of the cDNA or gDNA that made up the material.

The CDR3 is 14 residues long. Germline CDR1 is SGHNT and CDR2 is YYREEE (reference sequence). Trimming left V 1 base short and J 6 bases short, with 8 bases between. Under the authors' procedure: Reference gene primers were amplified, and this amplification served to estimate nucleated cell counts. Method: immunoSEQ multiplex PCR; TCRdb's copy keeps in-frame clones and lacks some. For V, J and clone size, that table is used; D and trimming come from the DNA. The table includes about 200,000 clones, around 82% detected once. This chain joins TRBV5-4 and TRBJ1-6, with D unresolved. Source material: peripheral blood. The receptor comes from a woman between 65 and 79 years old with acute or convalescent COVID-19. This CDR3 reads CASSLLISNSPLHF. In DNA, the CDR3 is TGTGCCAGCAGCTTGCTAATCTCTAATTCACCCCTCCACTTT.